The entry below describes one TCR beta chain. The data stem from a study of shared clonotypes between healthy human individuals. Trimming removed 7 bases from V and 5 bases from J, with 8 bases in between. Germline lookup yields CDR1 MDHEN and CDR2 SYDVKM. This CDR3 has 11 residues. Assay: immunoSEQ multiplex PCR; the TCRdb copy retains only in-frame clones and omits some. Here the sample spans 2 million to 3 million clones, approximately 94% being singletons. Memory CD4+ cells were the fraction left after CD45RA+ naive selection. The rearrangement uses TRBV28 and TRBJ2-5; D unclear. Sequencing was carried out using naive CD4+ T cells from PBMCs. The subset here: CD45RA+ positively selected. The TCR comes from a man between 18 and 29 years old in good health. Some clones in this sample may be carry-over from other donors' samples. The CDR3 nucleotides are TGTGCCAGCAACAAAGGGGAGACCCAGTACTTC. Translating it yields CASNKGETQYF.